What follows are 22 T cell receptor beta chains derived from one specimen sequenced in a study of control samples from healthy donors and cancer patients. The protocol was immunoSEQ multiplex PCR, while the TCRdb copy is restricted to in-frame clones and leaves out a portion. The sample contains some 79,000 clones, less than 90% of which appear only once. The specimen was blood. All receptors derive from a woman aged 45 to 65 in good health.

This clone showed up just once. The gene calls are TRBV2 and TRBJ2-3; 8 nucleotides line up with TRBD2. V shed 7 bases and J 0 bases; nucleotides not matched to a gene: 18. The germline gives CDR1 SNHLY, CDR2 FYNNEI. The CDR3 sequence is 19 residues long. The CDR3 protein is CASTFGYIFERESTDTQYF. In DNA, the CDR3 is TGTGCCAGCACGTTTGGTTACATTTTCGAGCGGGAGAGCACAGATACGCAGTATTTT.

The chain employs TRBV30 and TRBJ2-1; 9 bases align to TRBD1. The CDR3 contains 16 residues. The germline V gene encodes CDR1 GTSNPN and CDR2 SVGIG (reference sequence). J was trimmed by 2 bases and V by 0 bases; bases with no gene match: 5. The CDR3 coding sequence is TGTGCCTGGAGTGTATCCAGGACAGGGGCCTACAATGAGCAGTTCTTC. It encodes CAWSVSRTGAYNEQFF. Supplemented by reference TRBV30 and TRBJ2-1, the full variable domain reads SQTIHQWPATLVQPVGSPLSLECTVEGTSNPNLYWYRQAAGRGLQLLFYSVGIGQISSEVPQNLSASRPQDRQFILSSKKLLLSDSGFYLCAWSVSRTGAYNEQFFGPGTRLTVL.

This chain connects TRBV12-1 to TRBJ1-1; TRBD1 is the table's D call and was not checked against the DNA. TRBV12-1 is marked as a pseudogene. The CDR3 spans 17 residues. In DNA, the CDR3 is TGTGCCAGCAGCTTCGGCCCGACAGAGGGGGCGGACACTGAAGCTTTCTTT. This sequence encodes CASSFGPTEGADTEAFF.

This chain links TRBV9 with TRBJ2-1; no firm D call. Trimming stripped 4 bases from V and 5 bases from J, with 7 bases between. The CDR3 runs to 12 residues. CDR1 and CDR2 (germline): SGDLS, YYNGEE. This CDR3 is CASSQLDNEQFF. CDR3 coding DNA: TGTGCCAGCAGCCAATTGGACAATGAGCAGTTCTTC.

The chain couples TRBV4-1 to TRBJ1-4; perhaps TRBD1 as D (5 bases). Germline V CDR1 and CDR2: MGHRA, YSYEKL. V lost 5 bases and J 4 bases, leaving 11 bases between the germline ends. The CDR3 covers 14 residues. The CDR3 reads CASSVRDGNEKLFF. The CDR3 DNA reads TGCGCCAGCAGCGTGCGGGACGGTAATGAAAAACTGTTTTTT.

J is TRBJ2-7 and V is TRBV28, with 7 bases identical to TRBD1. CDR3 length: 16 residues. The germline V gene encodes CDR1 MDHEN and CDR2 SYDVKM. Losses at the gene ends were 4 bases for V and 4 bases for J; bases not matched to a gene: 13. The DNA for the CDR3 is TGTGCCAGCAGTTCACAGGGGCTTCAATTCCTTTACGAGCAGTACTTC. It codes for CASSSQGLQFLYEQYF.

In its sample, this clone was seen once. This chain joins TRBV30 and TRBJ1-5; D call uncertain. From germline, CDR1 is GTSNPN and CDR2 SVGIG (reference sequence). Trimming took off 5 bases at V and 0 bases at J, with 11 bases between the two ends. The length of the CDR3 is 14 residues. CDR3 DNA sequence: TGTGCCTGGGGCACAATCAATAGCAATCAGCCCCAGCATTTT. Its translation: CAWGTINSNQPQHF.

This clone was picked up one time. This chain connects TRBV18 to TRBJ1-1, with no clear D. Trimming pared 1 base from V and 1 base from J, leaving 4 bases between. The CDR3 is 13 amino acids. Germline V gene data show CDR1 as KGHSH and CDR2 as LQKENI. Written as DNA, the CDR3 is TGTGCCAGCTCACCACAGGGGAACACTGAAGCTTTCTTT. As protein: CASSPQGNTEAFF.

The CDR3 region is CASSWTGSNSPLHF. The CDR3 nucleotides read TGTGCCAGCAGTTGGACAGGGAGCAATTCACCCCTCCACTTT. V gene TRBV28 combines with J gene TRBJ1-6, with TRBD1 matching 8 bases. V was clipped by 4 bases and J by 7 bases; unmatched bases: 3. The germline V gene encodes CDR1 MDHEN and CDR2 SYDVKM. The CDR3 covers 14 residues.

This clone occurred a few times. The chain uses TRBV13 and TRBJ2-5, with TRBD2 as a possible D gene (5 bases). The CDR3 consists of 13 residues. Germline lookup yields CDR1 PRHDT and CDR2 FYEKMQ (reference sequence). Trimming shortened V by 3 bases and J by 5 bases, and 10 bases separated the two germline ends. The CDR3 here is CASSLNSGETQYF. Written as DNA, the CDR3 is TGTGCCAGCAGCTTGAACAGCGGCGAGACCCAGTACTTC.

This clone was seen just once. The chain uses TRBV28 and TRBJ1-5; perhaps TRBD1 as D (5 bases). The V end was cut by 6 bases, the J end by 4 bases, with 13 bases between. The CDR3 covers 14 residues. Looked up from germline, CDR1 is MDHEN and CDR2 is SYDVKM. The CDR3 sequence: CASSLRGPNQPQHF. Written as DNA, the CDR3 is TGTGCCAGCAGCTTAAGGGGACCGAATCAGCCCCAGCATTTT.

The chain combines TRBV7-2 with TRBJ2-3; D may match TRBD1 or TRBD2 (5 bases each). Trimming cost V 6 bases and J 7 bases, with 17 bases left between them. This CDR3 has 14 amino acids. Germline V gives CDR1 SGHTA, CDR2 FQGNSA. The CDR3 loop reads CASRPQLGDYTQYF. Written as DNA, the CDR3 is TGTGCCAGCAGACCCCAACTAGGGGATTATACGCAGTATTTT. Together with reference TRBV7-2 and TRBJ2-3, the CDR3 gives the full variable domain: GAGVSQSPSNKVTEKGKDVELRCDPISGHTALYWYRQSLGQGLEFLIYFQGNSAPDKSGLPSDRFSAERTGGSVSTLTIQRTQQEDSAVYLCASRPQLGDYTQYFGPGTRLTVL.

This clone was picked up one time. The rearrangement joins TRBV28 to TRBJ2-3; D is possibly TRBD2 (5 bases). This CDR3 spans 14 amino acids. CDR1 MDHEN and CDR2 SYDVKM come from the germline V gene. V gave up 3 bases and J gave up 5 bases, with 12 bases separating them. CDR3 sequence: CASSLGQEVDTQYF. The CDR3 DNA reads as TGTGCCAGCAGTTTGGGCCAGGAGGTAGATACGCAGTATTTT.

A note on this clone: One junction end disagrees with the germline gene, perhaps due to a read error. The CDR3 loop is CASSPYYGDTIYF. DNA for the CDR3: TGTGCCAGCAGCCCTTACTATGGAGACACCATATATTTT. The chain has TRBV7-3 and TRBJ1-3, with no clear D. The germline CDR1 and CDR2 sequences are SGHTA and FQGTGA. This CDR3 is 13 amino acids long.

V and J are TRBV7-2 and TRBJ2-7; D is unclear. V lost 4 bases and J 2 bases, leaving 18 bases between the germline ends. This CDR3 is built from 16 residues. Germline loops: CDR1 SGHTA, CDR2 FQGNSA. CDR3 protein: CASSSPGGTLTYEQYF. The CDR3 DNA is TGTGCCAGCAGCTCCCCAGGTGGCACCCTCACCTACGAGCAGTACTTC.

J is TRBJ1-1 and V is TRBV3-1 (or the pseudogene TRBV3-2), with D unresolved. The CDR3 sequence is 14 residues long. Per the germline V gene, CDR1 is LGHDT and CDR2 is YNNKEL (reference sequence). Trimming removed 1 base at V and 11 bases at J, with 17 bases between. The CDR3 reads CASSQVAGNPQAFF. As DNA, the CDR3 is TGTGCCAGCAGCCAAGTTGCGGGCAACCCCCAGGCTTTCTTT.

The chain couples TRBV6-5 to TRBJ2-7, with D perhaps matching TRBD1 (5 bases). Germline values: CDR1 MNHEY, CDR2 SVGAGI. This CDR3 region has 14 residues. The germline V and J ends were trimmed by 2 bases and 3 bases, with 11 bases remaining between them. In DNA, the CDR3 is TGTGCCAGCAGTTACGGGCAGGGTAACTACGAGCAGTACTTC. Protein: CASSYGQGNYEQYF.

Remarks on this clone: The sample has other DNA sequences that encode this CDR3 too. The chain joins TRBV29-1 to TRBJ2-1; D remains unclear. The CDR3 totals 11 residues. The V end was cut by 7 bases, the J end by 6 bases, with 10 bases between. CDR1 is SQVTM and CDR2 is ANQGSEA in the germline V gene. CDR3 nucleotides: TGCAGCGGCGCTACCTCCAATGAGCAGTTCTTC. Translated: CSGATSNEQFF.

For the CDR3, the DNA is TGTGCCAGCAGTTTACAGGGAAATTCACCCCTCCACTTT. Its protein product is CASSLQGNSPLHF. The chain recombines TRBV12-3 or TRBV12-4 with TRBJ1-6; possible D gene TRBD1, 5 bases. Trimming took 2 bases from V and 7 from J, leaving 6 bases between them. The CDR3 length is 13 residues.

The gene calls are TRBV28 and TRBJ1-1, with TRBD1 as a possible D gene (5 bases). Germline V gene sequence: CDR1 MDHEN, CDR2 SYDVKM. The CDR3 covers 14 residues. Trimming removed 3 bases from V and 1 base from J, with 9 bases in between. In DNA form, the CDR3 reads TGTGCCAGCAGTTTGAGGGGCAGGAACACTGAAGCTTTCTTT. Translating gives CASSLRGRNTEAFF. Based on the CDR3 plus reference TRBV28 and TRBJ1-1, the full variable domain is DVKVTQSSRYLVKRTGEKVFLECVQDMDHENMFWYRQDPGLGLRLIYFSYDVKMKEKGDIPEGYSVSREKKERFSLILESASTNQTSMYLCASSLRGRNTEAFFGQGTRLTVV.

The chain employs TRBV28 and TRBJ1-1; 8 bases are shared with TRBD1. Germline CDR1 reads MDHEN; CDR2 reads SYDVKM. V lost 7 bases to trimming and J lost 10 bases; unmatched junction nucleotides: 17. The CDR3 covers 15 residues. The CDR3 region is CASNRGSGWMSVAFF. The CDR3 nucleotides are TGTGCCAGCAACAGGGGGTCAGGTTGGATGAGTGTAGCTTTCTTT.

The CDR3 coding sequence is TGCGCCAGCAGCCAAGCGGCAGAGGGCAGTGAAGCTTTCTTT. Translation gives CASSQAAEGSEAFF. V usage is TRBV5-1 and J usage is TRBJ1-1; D remains unclear. Trimming pared 4 bases from V and 7 bases from J, leaving 17 bases between. The CDR3 spans 14 residues. Germline V gives CDR1 SGHRS, CDR2 YFSETQ.